These 20 T cell receptor beta chains originate from one sample sequenced in a study of monozygotic twins with inflammatory bowel disease (dated by TCRdb to the late 2010s). Libraries came from 5' RACE. Instrument used: Illumina HiSeq 2500. TCRdb reprocessed the reads; each CDR3 protein sequence makes one entry, and DNA is unavailable. This specimen's table enumerates 150,000 to 200,000 distinct CDR3 sequences. Less than 8% of the sample belongs to the ten largest clones. Sequencing was done on a sample of blood. All receptors come from a human donor with ulcerative colitis or Crohn's disease, or a healthy co-twin of an affected twin (not recorded which).

CDR3 sequence: CASSPRGGHNEQFF. J is TRBJ2-1 and V is TRBV7-9; the TCRdb D gene call, TRBD1, has no DNA to confirm it. This CDR3 comprises 14 residues. Germline lookup yields CDR1 SEHNR and CDR2 FQNEAQ (reference sequence).

The chain is built from TRBV7-9 and TRBJ2-7. This CDR3 comprises 14 residues. Looked up from germline, CDR1 is SEHNR and CDR2 is FQNEAQ (reference sequence). The CDR3: CASSLRSGAYEQYF.

CDR3 loop: CASAPLEAPNYGYTF. The rearrangement joins TRBV28 to TRBJ1-2; no DNA is available, so the TRBD1 call from TCRdb remains unchecked. Germline CDR1 and CDR2: MDHEN and SYDVKM. The CDR3 consists of 15 residues.

The chain employs TRBV20-1 and TRBJ2-7. This CDR3 is built from 13 residues. Germline CDR1 and CDR2: DFQATT and SNEGSKA (reference sequence). The CDR3: CSATDGPSYEQYF.

V is TRBV20-1 and J is TRBJ2-1; TCRdb's D gene call, TRBD2, goes unchecked for lack of DNA. This CDR3 is 15 amino acids long. In germline, CDR1 is DFQATT, CDR2 SNEGSKA (reference sequence). The CDR3 spells CSARPIAGGYNEQFF.

The genes are TRBV7-9 and TRBJ1-2; TCRdb outputs TRBD1, but without DNA this stays unchecked. CDR3 length: 13 residues. The germline CDR1 and CDR2 sequences are SEHNR and FQNEAQ (reference sequence). CDR3 amino acids: CASSLGQIYGYTF.

This chain links TRBV20-1 with TRBJ2-3; as DNA is missing, the TRBD1 call by TCRdb cannot be tested. This CDR3 has 15 amino acids. Germline V gene lookup returns CDR1 DFQATT and CDR2 SNEGSKA (reference sequence). The CDR3 loop reads CSARIPGQLPDTQYF.

The chain links TRBV7-9 to TRBJ1-1; the TCRdb D gene call, TRBD1, has no DNA to confirm it. The CDR3 is 14 residues long. CDR1 is SEHNR and CDR2 is FQNEAQ in the germline V gene (reference sequence). The CDR3 sequence: CASSSGQGYTEAFF.

The chain uses TRBV28 and TRBJ2-5; TCRdb's D call of TRBD2 is untestable without DNA. This CDR3 contains 17 residues. The germline CDR1 and CDR2 sequences are MDHEN and SYDVKM. This CDR3 reads CASSPLLAGGSRETQYF.

V gene TRBV20-1 combines with J gene TRBJ1-1; the TCRdb call, TRBD1, lacks DNA for checking. The CDR3 is made up of 13 amino acids. The V gene's germline CDR1 is DFQATT and CDR2 SNEGSKA (reference sequence). CDR3 protein: CSATGVRDTEAFF.

The CDR3 here is CASSISLVTDTQYF. The chain joins TRBV19 to TRBJ2-3. The CDR3 extends over 14 amino acids. The V gene's germline CDR1 is LNHDA and CDR2 SQIVND (reference sequence).

The V call is TRBV30, the J call TRBJ2-7; checking the TCRdb D call of TRBD2 is not possible without DNA. The V gene's germline CDR1 is GTSNPN and CDR2 SVGIG (reference sequence). CDR3 length: 13 residues. CDR3 residues: CAWSVGLSYEQYF.

The chain links TRBV25-1 to TRBJ1-6; TCRdb proposes TRBD1, but this gene call is untestable without DNA. The CDR3 has 14 residues. In germline, CDR1 is MGHDK, CDR2 SYGVNS. CDR3 sequence: CASSVGGNNSPLHF.

The chain joins TRBV2 to TRBJ2-5; TCRdb proposes TRBD2, but this gene call is untestable without DNA. Germline CDR1 and CDR2: SNHLY and FYNNEI. The CDR3 spans 13 residues. The CDR3 protein is CATIRAEQETQYF. Variable domain in full (rest from reference TRBV2 and TRBJ2-5): EPEVTQTPSHQVTQMGQEVILRCVPISNHLYFYWYRQILGQKVEFLVSFYNNEISEKSEIFDDQFSVERPDGSNFTLKIRSTKLEDSAMYFCATIRAEQETQYFGPGTRLLVL.

The CDR3 protein is CASSLRQDLFGEQYF. V gene TRBV3-1 combines with J gene TRBJ2-7; TCRdb picks TRBD1, but there is no DNA to check that call. Per the germline V gene, CDR1 is LGHDT and CDR2 is YNNKEL (reference sequence). This CDR3 spans 15 amino acids.

The chain employs TRBV6-5 and TRBJ1-3; TCRdb selects TRBD1, and the lack of DNA leaves this call unchecked. Per the germline V gene, CDR1 is MNHEY and CDR2 is SVGAGI. This CDR3 has 15 amino acids. This CDR3 is CASKGTLTSGNTIYF.

The rearrangement uses TRBV7-2 and TRBJ2-5; the D gene TCRdb calls, TRBD2, cannot be checked with no DNA. The CDR3 is 16 residues long. Looked up from germline, CDR1 is SGHTA and CDR2 is FQGNSA. The CDR3 sequence: CASSPGTAAYQETQYF. Full variable domain (outside the CDR3, taken from reference TRBV7-2 and TRBJ2-5): GAGVSQSPSNKVTEKGKDVELRCDPISGHTALYWYRQSLGQGLEFLIYFQGNSAPDKSGLPSDRFSAERTGGSVSTLTIQRTQQEDSAVYLCASSPGTAAYQETQYFGPGTRLLVL.

The rearrangement links TRBV10-3 to TRBJ1-2. Germline-derived CDR1 and CDR2 are ENHRY and SYGVKD. This CDR3 spans 12 amino acids. The CDR3 loop is CAISPSGDGYTF.

This chain connects TRBV20-1 to TRBJ2-5; TCRdb returns TRBD2, unconfirmable since there is no DNA. CDR3 size: 14 residues. The germline V gene has CDR1 DFQATT and CDR2 SNEGSKA (reference sequence). CDR3 amino acids: CSARTSGGAETQYF.

The CDR3 reads CASSLRGAPQTQYF. The chain uses TRBV7-2 and TRBJ2-5; TCRdb picks TRBD1, but there is no DNA to check that call. Germline V CDR1 and CDR2: SGHTA, FQGNSA. The CDR3 is made up of 14 amino acids. Together with reference TRBV7-2 and TRBJ2-5, the CDR3 gives the full variable domain: GAGVSQSPSNKVTEKGKDVELRCDPISGHTALYWYRQSLGQGLEFLIYFQGNSAPDKSGLPSDRFSAERTGGSVSTLTIQRTQQEDSAVYLCASSLRGAPQTQYFGPGTRLLVL.